This paragraph reports one T cell receptor beta chain. This record belongs to a study of blood T cells in healthy people across ages. Together with a sample-barcoded 5' primer, a J-beta primer mix was included in a second PCR lasting roughly 6 to 12 cycles. A 12-random-nucleotide template-switch adaptor tagged each cDNA molecule. TCRdb reprocessed the 5' RACE reads with MiXCR, giving one entry per CDR3 protein. This table holds approximately 780,000 distinct CDR3 sequences, roughly 24% found once. Separately, the same data were catalogued under a study of T cells of mothers and their children. As reported in that work: Over 8 million TCR beta CDR3 reads were obtained from each mother, and roughly 2.9 million from each child.

Sequencing was performed on blood. The clonotype was recovered from a boy aged 5-17 years in good health.

In DNA form, the CDR3 reads TGCGCCAGTTCTCCGGGACAATCGAACACCGGGGAGCTGTTTTTT. Translating gives CASSPGQSNTGELFF. This sequence joins TRBV5-1 and TRBJ2-2; D is perhaps TRBD1 (6 bases). The V and J ends lost 8 bases and 0 bases respectively, with 14 bases between them. This CDR3 has 15 amino acids. The germline CDR1 and CDR2 sequences are SGHRS and YFSETQ.